This passage covers 19 T cell receptor beta chains from one sample sequenced in a study of T cells in Graves' hyperthyroidism and ophthalmopathy. RNA transcripts served as the template for amplifying TCR beta CDR3 regions. Initially, a first-round RT-PCR of the TCR CDR3 employed the HTBI primer set. One entry per CDR3 protein, called by TCRdb with MiXCR from the multiplex PCR reads. The sample has roughly 510,000 distinct CDR3 sequences, less than 25% seen once. Sequenced material: blood. Receptors originate from a young man with Graves' hyperthyroidism.

Concerning this clonotype: A junction end diverges from the germline sequence, so it may reflect a read error. The chain joins TRBV13 to TRBJ2-7, with D unclear. Germline V gene data show CDR1 as PRHDT and CDR2 as FYEKMQ (reference sequence). CDR3 length: 13 amino acids. The CDR3 protein is CVSSLGRSYEQYF. The CDR3 DNA sequence: TGTGTCAGCAGCCTCGGCAGGTCCTACGAGCAGTACTTC. Full variable domain (remainder filled in from reference TRBV13 and TRBJ2-7): AAGVIQSPRHLIKEKRETATLKCYPIPRHDTVYWYQQGPGQDPQFLISFYEKMQSDKGSIPDRFSAQQFSDYHSELNMSSLELGDSALYFCVSSLGRSYEQYFGPGTRLTVT.

This clonotype was observed a few times. The chain combines TRBV28 with TRBJ2-7; D gene uncertain. The germline V gene encodes CDR1 MDHEN and CDR2 SYDVKM. V was pared by 2 bases and J by 0 bases, with 11 bases between. The CDR3 sequence is 15 residues long. CDR3 DNA sequence: TGTGCCAGCAGTTTAGCCGGACCCGTCTCCTACGAGCAGTACTTC. Translation: CASSLAGPVSYEQYF.

This chain connects TRBV20-1 to TRBJ2-7; 8 nucleotides agree with TRBD2. The trim removed 7 bases at V and 4 bases at J, leaving 6 bases unmatched. Germline V gene data show CDR1 as DFQATT and CDR2 as SNEGSKA (reference sequence). The CDR3 has 12 amino acids. The chain's CDR3 is CSVASGWYEQYF. CDR3 nucleotides: TGCAGTGTGGCTAGCGGGTGGTACGAGCAGTACTTC.

This clonotype was seen ten or more times. The chain combines TRBV6-1 with TRBJ1-5; tentative D call: TRBD1 (6 bases). V dropped 7 bases and J dropped 9 bases, with 19 bases sitting between them. Germline V lookup: CDR1 MNHNS, CDR2 SASEGT. The CDR3 consists of 14 residues. The CDR3 sequence is CASTDGGGAGPQHF. CDR3 DNA: TGTGCCAGCACTGACGGAGGGGGAGCAGGGCCCCAGCATTTT.

This clonotype has a count of ten or more. The rearrangement links TRBV20-1 to TRBJ2-3; D is ambiguous. Trimming shortened V by 7 bases and J by 0 bases, and 14 bases separated the two germline ends. Germline CDR1 is DFQATT and CDR2 is SNEGSKA (reference sequence). CDR3 size: 14 residues. The CDR3 is CSVRRVLSTDTQYF. The CDR3 nucleotides are TGCAGTGTCCGTCGGGTTCTAAGCACAGATACGCAGTATTTT.

The sample holds one count of this clonotype. V usage is TRBV2 and J usage is TRBJ1-2; D gene ambiguous. Germline CDR1 and CDR2: SNHLY and FYNNEI. Trimming removed 5 bases from V and 4 bases from J, with 14 bases in between. This CDR3 is built from 14 residues. The DNA of the CDR3 is TGTGCCAGCAGTATCTCAGGTAGAGGCTATGGCTACACCTTC. It specifies CASSISGRGYGYTF.

This clonotype has just a few counts. The chain couples TRBV20-1 to TRBJ1-5; tentatively, D is TRBD1 (5 bases). V lost 6 bases, J lost 3 bases, and 12 bases lay in between. Germline values: CDR1 DFQATT, CDR2 SNEGSKA (reference sequence). The CDR3 totals 13 residues. Here the CDR3 DNA reads TGCAGTGCCAGCACGACAGTCAATCAGCCCCAGCATTTT. Its translation is CSASTTVNQPQHF.

This clonotype was recorded a few times. CDR3 DNA sequence: TGTGCCAGCAGTCGGGACCCCGGGGTAAGGACTGAAGCTTTCTTT. The encoded protein is CASSRDPGVRTEAFF. V is TRBV27 and J is TRBJ1-1; maybe TRBD1 (5 bases). The CDR3 extends over 15 amino acids. Trimming pared 5 bases from V and 5 bases from J, leaving 18 bases between. Germline V gives CDR1 MNHEY, CDR2 SMNVEV (reference sequence).

On this clonotype itself: Since no conserved phenylalanine or tryptophan closes the CDR3, a read error is the likely cause. The rearrangement uses TRBV30 and TRBJ1-1, with D hard to call. The V end lost 5 bases, the J end lost 0 bases, and 10 bases lay between the germline ends. CDR3 length: 13 amino acids. Germline V gene lookup returns CDR1 GTSNPN and CDR2 SVGIG (reference sequence). CDR3 loop: CAWSRVMNTEAFI. In DNA form, the CDR3 reads TGTGCCTGGTCGAGGGTGATGAACACTGAAGCTTTCATT.

This clonotype was counted between two and nine times. The chain employs TRBV12-3 or TRBV12-4 and TRBJ1-1, with a weak D call TRBD1 (6 bases). Trimming left V 7 bases short and J 3 bases short, with 12 bases between. This CDR3 is built from 13 residues. For the CDR3, the DNA is TGTGCCAGCACCACTCAGGGGTACACTGAAGCTTTCTTT. Translated, it gives CASTTQGYTEAFF.

In its sample, this clonotype was seen a few times. V is TRBV20-1 and J is TRBJ1-1; maybe TRBD1 (6 bases). The germline V and J ends were trimmed by 0 bases and 2 bases, with 16 bases remaining between them. Germline V gives CDR1 DFQATT, CDR2 SNEGSKA (reference sequence). The CDR3 covers 16 residues. CDR3 amino acids: CSARDQHRARNTEAFF. As DNA, the CDR3 is TGCAGTGCTAGAGATCAGCACAGGGCCCGCAACACTGAAGCTTTCTTT.

In regard to this clonotype: The DNA is left out, because the CDR3 cannot be placed on it with certainty; the CDR3 is given as TCRdb lists it. V gene TRBV27 combines with J gene TRBJ2-6; the table's D gene call, TRBD1, was not cross checked with the DNA. Germline V CDR1 and CDR2: MNHEY, SMNVEV (reference sequence). The CDR3 is 18 amino acids in total, end residues counted. This CDR3 reads CASSSSWGGYSGANVLTF.

This clonotype has a count of ten or more. This chain uses TRBV28 with TRBJ1-2, with 10 nucleotides matching TRBD1. Unmatched junction bases numbered 11, after V lost 6 bases and J lost 4 bases. Germline CDR1 MDHEN, CDR2 SYDVKM. The CDR3 is made up of 16 amino acids. Here the CDR3 reads CASSSRGTGALYGYTF. CDR3 DNA sequence: TGTGCCAGCAGCAGCCGGGGGACAGGGGCCCTCTATGGCTACACCTTC.

This clonotype has just a few counts. The chain couples TRBV9 to TRBJ2-5; TRBD1 matches 7 bases. With V trimmed by 4 bases and J by 6 bases, 9 bases remained unmatched. Germline V gene data show CDR1 as SGDLS and CDR2 as YYNGEE. CDR3 length: 14 amino acids. CDR3 coding DNA: TGTGCCAGCAGCCCGGGACAGAAGTTGAAGACCCAGTACTTC. Translation gives CASSPGQKLKTQYF.

The V gene is TRBV5-1, the J gene TRBJ2-2; unclear D gene. The ends were cut back, 6 bases at V and 2 bases at J, with 11 bases in the middle. The germline gives CDR1 SGHRS, CDR2 YFSETQ. CDR3 length equals 14 residues. The CDR3 loop is CASTQDPNTGELFF. The CDR3 DNA reads as TGCGCCAGCACCCAGGACCCAAACACCGGGGAGCTGTTTTTT.

The chain carries TRBV6-1 and TRBJ2-4; weak D call: TRBD1 (5 bases). Germline CDR1 is MNHNS and CDR2 is SASEGT. The CDR3 totals 11 residues. V shed 10 bases and J shed 8 bases, with 12 bases lying between them. CDR3 protein: CATTLGDIQYF. The DNA of the CDR3 is TGTGCCACCACCCTAGGGGACATTCAGTACTTC.

The chain joins TRBV5-1 to TRBJ2-2; D is perhaps TRBD1 or TRBD2 (5 bases each). CDR3 length equals 16 residues. Germline CDR1 reads SGHRS; CDR2 reads YFSETQ. V lost 1 base to trimming and J lost 0 bases, with 10 bases between them. The CDR3 region has the DNA TGCGCCAGCAGCTTGCGGGGCATACCGAACACCGGGGAGCTGTTTTTT. It translates to CASSLRGIPNTGELFF.

This clonotype was seen repeatedly, ten times or more. The gene calls are TRBV6-2 or TRBV6-3 and TRBJ1-1, with D tentatively TRBD1 (6 bases). CDR1 is MNHEY, CDR2 SVGEGT, per germline. With 2 bases removed from V and 3 bases from J, the gap between germline ends came to 10 bases. The CDR3 runs 14 residues. The CDR3 DNA sequence: TGTGCCAGCAGTTACGGGGGCGGGGACACTGAAGCTTTCTTT. Protein sequence: CASSYGGGDTEAFF.

This clonotype appeared once. This sequence joins TRBV6-1 and TRBJ2-7; TRBD1 is a possible D gene (6 bases). The CDR3 sequence is 14 residues long. Trimming left V 8 bases short and J 3 bases short, with 17 bases between. Germline V gene sequence: CDR1 MNHNS, CDR2 SASEGT. The CDR3 here is CASRLGQSLYEQYF. The DNA of the CDR3 is TGTGCCAGCCGGTTGGGACAATCCCTCTACGAGCAGTACTTC.